This T cell receptor beta chain was recorded in a study of T cells in Graves' hyperthyroidism and ophthalmopathy. Concerning this clonotype: The antigen remains undetermined. An end of the junction differs from the germline gene, which may be a read error.

RNA transcripts were the template for amplifying TCR beta CDR3 regions. A first-round RT-PCR of the TCR CDR3 used the HTBI primer set. TCRdb reanalysed the multiplex PCR reads using MiXCR and keeps one entry per CDR3 protein. The sample contains some 600,000 distinct CDR3 sequences, 46% of which appear only once. Regarding the study as a whole: Model predictions of ophthalmopathy came a median about six months before onset. Most clonotypes that expanded in the thyroid above 0.001 also showed up in blood. Patients with ophthalmopathy were separated from those with stable hyperthyroidism by a 13 V-J model.

This CDR3 comprises 14 residues. Germline V gives CDR1 PRHDT, CDR2 FYEKMQ (reference sequence). V usage is TRBV13 and J usage is TRBJ1-1, with D perhaps matching TRBD1 (5 bases). Sequenced: peripheral blood or thyroid tissue (not recorded which). The sequence came from a woman between 18 and 30 years old with Graves' hyperthyroidism. CDR3 sequence reads: CAGRNSGENTEAFF. CDR3 bases: TGTGCCGGCAGGAATTCGGGGGAAAACACTGAAGCTTTCTTT.